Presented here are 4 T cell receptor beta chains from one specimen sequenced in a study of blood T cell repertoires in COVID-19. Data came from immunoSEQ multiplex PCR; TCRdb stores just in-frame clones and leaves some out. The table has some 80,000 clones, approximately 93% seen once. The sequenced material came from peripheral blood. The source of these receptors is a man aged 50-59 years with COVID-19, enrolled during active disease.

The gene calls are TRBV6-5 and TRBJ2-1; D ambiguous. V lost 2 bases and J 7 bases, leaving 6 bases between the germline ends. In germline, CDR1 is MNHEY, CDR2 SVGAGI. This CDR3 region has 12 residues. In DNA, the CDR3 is TGTGCCAGCAGTTACGTAACAAATGAGCAGTTCTTC. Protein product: CASSYVTNEQFF.

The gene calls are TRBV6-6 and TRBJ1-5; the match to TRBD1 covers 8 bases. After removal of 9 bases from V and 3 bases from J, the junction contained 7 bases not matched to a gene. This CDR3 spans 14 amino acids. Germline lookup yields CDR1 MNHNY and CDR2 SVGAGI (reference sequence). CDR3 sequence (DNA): TGTGCCAGTAAAGGACAGGGCAACAATCAGCCCCAGCATTTT. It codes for CASKGQGNNQPQHF.

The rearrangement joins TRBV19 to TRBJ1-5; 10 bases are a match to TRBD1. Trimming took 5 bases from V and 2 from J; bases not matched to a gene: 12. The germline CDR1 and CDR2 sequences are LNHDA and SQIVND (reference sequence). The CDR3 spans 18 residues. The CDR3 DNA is TGTGCCAGTAGTGCGTCTGACAGGGGGCAGTATGGCAATCAGCCCCAGCATTTT. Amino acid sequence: CASSASDRGQYGNQPQHF. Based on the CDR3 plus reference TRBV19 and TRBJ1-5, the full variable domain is DGGITQSPKYLFRKEGQNVTLSCEQNLNHDAMYWYRQDPGQGLRLIYYSQIVNDFQKGDIAEGYSVSREKKESFPLTVTSAQKNPTAFYLCASSASDRGQYGNQPQHFGDGTRLSIL.

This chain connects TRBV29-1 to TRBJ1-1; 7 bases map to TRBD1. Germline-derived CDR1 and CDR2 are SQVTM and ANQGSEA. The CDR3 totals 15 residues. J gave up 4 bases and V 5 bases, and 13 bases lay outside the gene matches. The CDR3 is CSVRDRVAISTEAFF. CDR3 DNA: TGCAGCGTTCGAGACAGGGTTGCGATTTCCACTGAAGCTTTCTTT. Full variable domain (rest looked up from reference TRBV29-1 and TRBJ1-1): SAVISQKPSRDICQRGTSLTIQCQVDSQVTMMFWYRQQPGQSLTLIATANQGSEATYESGFVIDKFPISRPNLTFSTLTVSNMSPEDSSIYLCSVRDRVAISTEAFFGQGTRLTVV.